This entry is about one T cell receptor beta chain. How the authors handled the data: Estimates of nucleated cell counts were drawn from the amplification of reference gene primers. Sequencing was performed with immunoSEQ multiplex PCR; in TCRdb, only in-frame clones are kept and a portion is missing. The V and J calls and clone size are taken from that table; D and trimming were inferred from the DNA. The sample shows 53,000 or so clones, about 88% of them seen only once. These data come from a study of blood T cell repertoires in COVID-19. Study as a whole: COVID-19 samples from acute and convalescent phases originated in the United States, Italy and Spain. Sample material is recorded as cDNA or gDNA derived from T cells, B-cell-depleted T cells, or PBMCs.

The CDR3 totals 13 residues. The germline V and J ends were trimmed by 2 bases and 4 bases, with 5 bases remaining between them. Germline assignment: CDR1 MNHEY and CDR2 SVGAGI. The sequence was collected from a man between 65 and 85 years old with active COVID-19. Material: peripheral blood. The chain joins TRBV6-5 to TRBJ1-4; D is ambiguous. CDR3 sequence reads: CASSYEYNEKLFF. CDR3 nucleotides: TGTGCCAGCAGTTACGAGTATAATGAAAAACTGTTTTTT.